Listed here are 5 T cell receptor beta chains from one sample, sequenced in a study of blood T cell repertoires in COVID-19. The data were produced by immunoSEQ multiplex PCR, yet TCRdb's version contains in-frame clones alone and is incomplete. The sample lists roughly 100,000 clones, over 75% seen once, with 6% to 8.5% in the top ten. The source material was peripheral blood. The receptors originated from a man between 65 and 85 years old with acute or convalescent COVID-19.

The CDR3: CSVAPQGYEQYF. CDR3 sequence (DNA): TGCAGCGTTGCCCCCCAGGGCTACGAGCAGTACTTC. This chain uses TRBV29-1 with TRBJ2-7; D might be TRBD1 (5 bases). CDR1 and CDR2 from the germline V gene are SQVTM and ANQGSEA. The CDR3 covers 12 residues. V lost 4 bases, J lost 3 bases, and 10 bases lay in between.

For the CDR3, the DNA is TGTGCCAGTAGTAAATCGGTGGGTCAGGGAAACACCGGGGAGCTGTTTTTT. It yields the protein CASSKSVGQGNTGELFF. The V call is TRBV19, the J call TRBJ2-2; perhaps TRBD1 as D (5 bases). This CDR3 contains 17 residues. Trimming left V 4 bases short and J 2 bases short, with 17 bases between. Per germline, CDR1 LNHDA and CDR2 SQIVND (reference sequence).

The chain links TRBV7-9 to TRBJ1-3; no clear D. V lost 5 bases and J lost 0, with 20 bases in between. The CDR3 has 18 amino acids. Germline values: CDR1 SEHNR, CDR2 FQNEAQ (reference sequence). CDR3 region: CASSPRVPTYSSGNTIYF. The CDR3 region has the DNA TGTGCCAGCAGCCCCCGGGTCCCAACATACTCCTCTGGAAACACCATATATTTT.

The J gene is TRBJ2-1, the V gene TRBV5-5; the D gene is possibly TRBD2 (5 bases). CDR1 is SGHKS and CDR2 is YYEKEE in the germline V gene (reference sequence). This CDR3 has 17 amino acids. V lost 0 bases to trimming and J lost 8 bases, with 21 bases between them. CDR3 protein: CASSLALVQLRADEQFF. CDR3 coding DNA: TGTGCCAGCAGCTTGGCTTTGGTGCAGCTTAGAGCGGATGAGCAGTTCTTC.

The chain couples TRBV4-1 to TRBJ2-7; the D gene is possibly TRBD1 (5 bases). The germline gives CDR1 MGHRA, CDR2 YSYEKL. This CDR3 comprises 13 residues. Trimming cost V 4 bases and J 0 bases, with 7 bases left between them. CDR3 residues: CASSPDSSYEQYF. The CDR3 bases are TGCGCCAGCAGCCCTGACAGCTCCTACGAGCAGTACTTC.